This T cell receptor (beta chain) was sequenced in a study of post-analysis software for immune sequencing data. Concerning this clonotype itself: A much bigger clone sits one base away, suggesting this may be a read error.

cDNA libraries of TCR beta carried unique molecular identifiers. TCRdb reprocessed the PCR reads via MiXCR and lists one record per CDR3 protein. The table lists 750,000 to 950,000 distinct CDR3 sequences, approximately 44% of them singletons. The receptor's source is a girl aged 5-17 years with multiple sclerosis. Sequencing was carried out using blood.

CDR3 loop: CASSSLAGGHTDTQYF. In nucleotides, the CDR3 is TGTGCCAGCAGTTCGCTAGCGGGAGGGCACACAGATACGCAGTATTTT. V gene TRBV28 combines with J gene TRBJ2-3; 12 bases are shared with TRBD2. Germline V gene sequence: CDR1 MDHEN, CDR2 SYDVKM. There are 16 residues in the CDR3. The V gene end was trimmed by 4 bases and the J gene end by 2 bases; junction bases not matched to a gene: 4.